This T cell receptor beta chain was profiled in a study of T cells in Graves' hyperthyroidism and ophthalmopathy. The V gene's germline CDR1 is KGHSH and CDR2 LQKENI. CDR3 length: 15 residues. Ophthalmopathy patients had Clinical Activity Score at least 3, NOSPECS grade at least 4, duration under 3 months. TCR beta CDR3 regions were amplified from RNA. Carried out on the TCR CDR3, a first-round RT-PCR used the HTBI primer set. One entry per CDR3 protein results from TCRdb running MiXCR on the multiplex PCR reads. The data hold roughly 400,000 distinct CDR3 sequences, with about 14% observed a single time. As concerns this clonotype: At one end, the junction sequence differs from germline, possibly due to a read error.

This receptor was obtained from a man between 50 and 59 years old with Graves' ophthalmopathy. The chain joins TRBV18 to TRBJ2-4, with D unclear. The sample taken for sequencing was blood. The CDR3, as DNA: TGTGCCAGCTCACCAACCGAGCGAGCCAAAAGCATTCAGTACTTC. Amino acid sequence: CASSPTERAKSIQYF.